A selection of T cell receptor beta chains follows, all from one sample in a study of T cells in Graves' hyperthyroidism and ophthalmopathy. One entry per CDR3 protein, called by TCRdb with MiXCR from the multiplex PCR reads. The table shows around 360,000 distinct CDR3 sequences, with approximately 14% occurring only once. The material sequenced was blood. These receptors originate from a woman aged 60-75 years with Graves' ophthalmopathy. Each CDR3 is given with its conserved first and last residue. The D gene is left open where the match is weak. Size values are once, few and many counts, or a class for expanded clones, and some rows have none.

d_call: -
v_call: TRBV5-1
j_call: TRBJ2-5
clone_size: few
cdr3_length: 14
cdr3_nt: TGCGCCAGCAGCTTGGTGGGCGGTCGGGAGACCCAGTACTTC
cdr3_aa: CASSLVGGRETQYF

d_call: TRBD1
v_call: TRBV3-1
j_call: TRBJ1-2
clone_size: many
cdr3_length: 14
cdr3_nt: TGTGCCAGCAGCCCCCGGGACAGGGACTATGGCTACACCTTC
cdr3_aa: CASSPRDRDYGYTF

d_call: TRBD1
v_call: TRBV7-9
j_call: TRBJ2-3
clone_size: many
cdr3_length: 15
cdr3_nt: TGTGCCAGCAGCTTAGACGGGACAGGGGCAGATACGCAGTATTTT
cdr3_aa: CASSLDGTGADTQYF

d_call: -
v_call: TRBV4-1
j_call: TRBJ2-7
clone_size: -
cdr3_length: 14
cdr3_nt: TGCGCCAGCAGCCAAGGTATCAGGGGGGTCGAGCAGTACTTC
cdr3_aa: CASSQGIRGVEQYF

d_call: -
v_call: TRBV4-2
j_call: TRBJ2-1
clone_size: -
cdr3_length: 17
cdr3_nt: TGTGCCAGCAGCCAAGAAGGAAGCGGAGTGGGTGTGGATGAGCAGTTCTTC
cdr3_aa: CASSQEGSGVGVDEQFF

d_call: TRBD1
v_call: TRBV3-1
j_call: TRBJ1-5
clone_size: many
cdr3_length: 16
cdr3_nt: TGTGCCAGCAGCCAAGCCGGGACAGGGGTCAATCAGCCCCAGCATTTT
cdr3_aa: CASSQAGTGVNQPQHF

d_call: TRBD2
v_call: TRBV18
j_call: TRBJ2-7
clone_size: -
cdr3_length: 15
cdr3_nt: TGTGCCAGCTCACCATCGGGCGGGAGGGTCCACGAGCAGTACTTC
cdr3_aa: CASSPSGGRVHEQYF

d_call: TRBD2
v_call: TRBV7-3
j_call: TRBJ2-3
clone_size: few
cdr3_length: 18
cdr3_nt: TGTGCCAGCAGCTTGAGGGGAGCGGGAGGGAAAAGCACAGATACGCAGTATTTT
cdr3_aa: CASSLRGAGGKSTDTQYF

d_call: -
v_call: TRBV12-3/TRBV12-4
j_call: TRBJ1-3
clone_size: many
cdr3_length: 15
cdr3_nt: TGTGCCAGCAGTTTAAGTGTCGTCTCTGGAAACACCATATATTTT
cdr3_aa: CASSLSVVSGNTIYF

d_call: TRBD2
v_call: TRBV7-2
j_call: TRBJ2-7
clone_size: many
cdr3_length: 19
cdr3_nt: TGTGCCAGCAGCTCGCAAAGCCTTCTTTCTGCGGGGGGGTCCTACGAGCAGTACTTC
cdr3_aa: CASSSQSLLSAGGSYEQYF

d_call: TRBD2
v_call: TRBV12-3/TRBV12-4
j_call: TRBJ2-2
clone_size: -
cdr3_length: 16
cdr3_nt: TGTGCCAGCAGTGGAGAGCGGGGAGGGGTCGCCGGGGAGCTGTTTTTT
cdr3_aa: CASSGERGGVAGELFF

d_call: -
v_call: TRBV30
j_call: TRBJ2-5
clone_size: many
cdr3_length: 14
cdr3_nt: TGTGCCTGGGGGGGAGGTAGCGGACATGAGACCCAGTACTTC
cdr3_aa: CAWGGGSGHETQYF

d_call: -
v_call: TRBV5-5
j_call: TRBJ1-5
clone_size: -
cdr3_length: 13
cdr3_nt: TGTGCCAGCAGCTTGGCGGAGGGTCAGCCCCAGCATTTT
cdr3_aa: CASSLAEGQPQHF

d_call: TRBD2
v_call: TRBV6-1
j_call: TRBJ2-1
clone_size: many
cdr3_length: 15
cdr3_nt: TGTGCCAGCAGTCTACTAGCGGGAGGTAGGAATGAGCAGTTCTTC
cdr3_aa: CASSLLAGGRNEQFF

d_call: TRBD1
v_call: TRBV3-1
j_call: TRBJ2-6
clone_size: -
cdr3_length: 15
cdr3_nt: TGTGCCAGCAGCCACAGGGGGACTGGGGCCAACGTCCTGACTTTC
cdr3_aa: CASSHRGTGANVLTF

d_call: TRBD2
v_call: TRBV2
j_call: TRBJ2-1
clone_size: many
cdr3_length: 15
cdr3_nt: TGTGCCAGCAGTGAATTCACTAGCGGGAGGGGTGAGCAGTTCTTC
cdr3_aa: CASSEFTSGRGEQFF

d_call: -
v_call: TRBV7-2
j_call: TRBJ1-1
clone_size: few
cdr3_length: 13
cdr3_nt: TGTGCCAGCAGCTGGGGGGGAACAGAGGAAGCTTTCTTT
cdr3_aa: CASSWGGTEEAFF

d_call: -
v_call: TRBV30
j_call: TRBJ1-1
clone_size: many
cdr3_length: 11
cdr3_nt: TGTGCCTGGATTCTACAGGGAGAAGCTTTCTTT
cdr3_aa: CAWILQGEAFF

d_call: -
v_call: TRBV11-2
j_call: TRBJ2-2
clone_size: few
cdr3_length: 16
cdr3_nt: TGTGCCAGCACCGCCTTGGGGGGCGCGAACACCGGGGAGCTGTTTTTT
cdr3_aa: CASTALGGANTGELFF

d_call: -
v_call: TRBV7-9
j_call: TRBJ2-1
clone_size: -
cdr3_length: 12
cdr3_nt: TGTGCCAGCAGCTTAGCAGGGCCTGAGCAGTTCTTC
cdr3_aa: CASSLAGPEQFF

d_call: -
v_call: TRBV20-1
j_call: TRBJ2-7
clone_size: many
cdr3_length: 12
cdr3_nt: TGCAGTGCTATCGCCGGATACTACGAGCAGTACTTC
cdr3_aa: CSAIAGYYEQYF

d_call: TRBD1
v_call: TRBV28
j_call: TRBJ2-4
clone_size: many
cdr3_length: 15
cdr3_nt: TGTGCCAGCAGCAAGACAGGGTCCGGGCTAAACATTCAGTACTTC
cdr3_aa: CASSKTGSGLNIQYF

d_call: TRBD1
v_call: TRBV30
j_call: TRBJ2-7
clone_size: -
cdr3_length: 16
cdr3_nt: TGTGCCTGGAGTGCGCCCGAGACAGGGTCTTTCTACGAGCAGTACTTC
cdr3_aa: CAWSAPETGSFYEQYF

d_call: TRBD1
v_call: TRBV19
j_call: TRBJ2-3
clone_size: -
cdr3_length: 16
cdr3_nt: TGTGCCAGTAGTCGCTCAGGGACAGGCCCCGCAGATACGCAGTATTTT
cdr3_aa: CASSRSGTGPADTQYF

d_call: -
v_call: TRBV27
j_call: TRBJ2-5
clone_size: few
cdr3_length: 14
cdr3_nt: TGTGCCAGCGCGGAACCAGGGGTTCAGGAGACCCAGTACTTC
cdr3_aa: CASAEPGVQETQYF

d_call: -
v_call: TRBV6-5
j_call: TRBJ2-7
clone_size: many
cdr3_length: 17
cdr3_nt: TGTGCCAGCAGTTACTACCCCGTGGGGGGCGGGCGCTACGAGCAGTACTTC
cdr3_aa: CASSYYPVGGGRYEQYF

d_call: -
v_call: TRBV3-1
j_call: TRBJ1-2
clone_size: few
cdr3_length: 13
cdr3_nt: TGTGCCAGCAGTCAGGACAGTGTCTATGGCTACACCTTC
cdr3_aa: CASSQDSVYGYTF

d_call: TRBD2
v_call: TRBV5-1
j_call: TRBJ2-7
clone_size: many
cdr3_length: 16
cdr3_nt: TGCGCCAGCCGGACTAGCGGGAGTTCCAGGAGGGACGAGCAGTACTTC
cdr3_aa: CASRTSGSSRRDEQYF

d_call: -
v_call: TRBV11-1
j_call: TRBJ2-2
clone_size: many
cdr3_length: 13
cdr3_nt: TGTGCCAGCAGCTTAGGGGACACCGGGGAGCTGTTTTTT
cdr3_aa: CASSLGDTGELFF

d_call: -
v_call: TRBV20-1
j_call: TRBJ1-1
clone_size: many
cdr3_length: 13
cdr3_nt: TGCAGTGCTCCCCCTCCGGCAGGGCCTGAAGCTTTCTTT
cdr3_aa: CSAPPPAGPEAFF

d_call: TRBD2
v_call: TRBV29-1
j_call: TRBJ2-5
clone_size: few
cdr3_length: 14
cdr3_nt: TGCAGCGGGGAGACTAGCGGGAGGGCCCAGACCCAGTACTTC
cdr3_aa: CSGETSGRAQTQYF

d_call: -
v_call: TRBV5-1
j_call: TRBJ2-4
clone_size: many
cdr3_length: 11
cdr3_nt: TGCGCCAGCAGCTTGGGGGACATTCAGTACTTC
cdr3_aa: CASSLGDIQYF